The 7 T cell receptor beta chains in this list originate from one sample, sequenced in a study of T cell responses to AZD1222 COVID-19 vaccine. Assay used: immunoSEQ multiplex PCR; TCRdb lists only in-frame clones, some missing. The table has roughly 150,000 clones, 90% seen once. Material: peripheral blood, obtained on day 0 of AZD1222 vaccination. The receptors were sampled from an adult in good health.

The V and J genes are TRBV2 and TRBJ1-4, with D possibly matching TRBD1 (6 bases). Trimming removed 3 bases at V and 0 bases at J, with 23 bases between. The length of the CDR3 is 20 residues. Germline V CDR1 and CDR2: SNHLY, FYNNEI. Here the CDR3 reads CASSETSWDTTVATNEKLFF. DNA for the CDR3: TGTGCCAGCAGTGAGACTTCTTGGGACACCACAGTCGCAACTAATGAAAAACTGTTTTTT. Variable domain in full (rest from reference TRBV2 and TRBJ1-4): EPEVTQTPSHQVTQMGQEVILRCVPISNHLYFYWYRQILGQKVEFLVSFYNNEISEKSEIFDDQFSVERPDGSNFTLKIRSTKLEDSAMYFCASSETSWDTTVATNEKLFFGSGTQLSVL.

The chain carries TRBV7-2 and TRBJ2-2; a possible D gene is TRBD1 (6 bases). Per germline, CDR1 SGHTA and CDR2 FQGNSA. Between the trimmed V and J ends, which lost 7 bases and 0 bases, there was a span of 12 bases. This CDR3 region has 15 residues. The CDR3 sequence is CASIQDSTNTGELFF. The DNA of the CDR3 is TGTGCCAGCATCCAGGACAGCACGAACACCGGGGAGCTGTTTTTT.

The chain couples TRBV7-2 to TRBJ1-2, with 9 nucleotides matching TRBD1. V was pared by 5 bases and J by 4 bases, with 20 bases of the junction left unmatched. The CDR3 loop spans 19 amino acids. Germline lookup yields CDR1 SGHTA and CDR2 FQGNSA. CDR3 DNA sequence: TGTGCCAGCAGCCCCAGATATCCGAAACAGGGGGCCCCAGTCTATGGCTACACCTTC. Its protein is CASSPRYPKQGAPVYGYTF.

This clone was observed a handful of times. J is TRBJ1-5 and V is TRBV7-9; D not resolved. The CDR3 length is 15 residues. Trimming took off 1 base at V and 2 bases at J, with 9 bases between the two ends. Germline V CDR1 and CDR2: SEHNR, FQNEAQ (reference sequence). The DNA of the CDR3 is TGTGCCAGCAGCTTAGGGCAGGCTTGCAATCAGCCCCAGCATTTT. Its translation is CASSLGQACNQPQHF.

A remark on this clone: Relative to the germline gene, one junction end is altered; a read error may explain this. This chain joins TRBV28 and TRBJ1-2, with no clear D. The CDR3 has 12 amino acids. CDR1 is MDHEN and CDR2 is SYDVKM in the germline V gene. CDR3 DNA: TGTGCCAGCAATTTAGGGTTCTATGGCTACACCTTC. This codes for CASNLGFYGYTF.

The gene calls are TRBV2 and TRBJ1-2; D gene ambiguous. CDR3 length: 12 residues. V lost 7 bases and J lost 7, with 13 bases in between. Germline V gives CDR1 SNHLY, CDR2 FYNNEI. CDR3 protein: CASNERTGGYTF. The CDR3 DNA reads as TGTGCCAGCAACGAAAGGACGGGTGGCTACACCTTC.

V is TRBV11-2 and J is TRBJ2-3; no firm D call. Germline V CDR1 and CDR2: SGHAT, FQNNGV. The V gene lost 1 base and the J gene lost 4 bases, with 15 bases spanning the gap. This CDR3 has 16 residues. CDR3 nucleotides: TGTGCCAGCAGCTTAGCCCATGACGGGTTGGCAGATACGCAGTATTTT. Protein sequence: CASSLAHDGLADTQYF.